The 5 T cell receptor beta chains below come from one sample, sequenced in a study of T cell responses to AZD1222 COVID-19 vaccine. The data were produced by immunoSEQ multiplex PCR, yet TCRdb's version contains in-frame clones alone and is incomplete. The sample has 95,000 to 130,000 clones; roughly 88% are singletons. The input for sequencing was peripheral blood, taken on day 0 of AZD1222 vaccination. These receptors originate from an adult in good health.

V gene TRBV24-1 combines with J gene TRBJ2-1; TRBD1 matches at 9 bases. Germline V gives CDR1 KGHDR, CDR2 SFDVKD. This CDR3 contains 16 residues. V lost 4 bases to trimming and J lost 7 bases; unmatched junction nucleotides: 10. The CDR3 reads CATSDSGQGKGNEQFF. Written as DNA, the CDR3 is TGTGCCACCAGTGACTCGGGACAGGGAAAGGGGAATGAGCAGTTCTTC.

CDR3 region: CASSFGAGALDNEQFF. The CDR3 region has the DNA TGTGCCAGCAGCTTCGGGGCGGGAGCCCTAGACAATGAGCAGTTCTTC. This chain joins TRBV7-9 and TRBJ2-1; the match to TRBD2 covers 7 bases. The junction had 10 bases not matched to a gene; V was cut back by 3 bases and J by 5 bases. The CDR3 has 16 residues. Germline CDR1 reads SEHNR; CDR2 reads FQNEAQ (reference sequence).

This chain uses TRBV19 with TRBJ1-6; 7 bases agree with TRBD1. Germline assignment: CDR1 LNHDA and CDR2 SQIVND (reference sequence). The CDR3 sequence is 14 residues long. V was pared by 7 bases and J by 5 bases, with 5 bases of the junction left unmatched. This CDR3 is CASMGTENNSPLHF. In DNA, the CDR3 is TGTGCCAGTATGGGGACAGAGAATAATTCACCCCTCCACTTT.

Written as DNA, the CDR3 is TGTGCCAGCAGTTACTTGGGCAGGTCCCACGAGCAGTACTTC. It specifies CASSYLGRSHEQYF. This chain connects TRBV6-2 or TRBV6-3 to TRBJ2-7, with no clear D. Trimming took 1 base from V and 5 from J, leaving 12 bases between them. CDR3 length: 14 residues. From germline, CDR1 is MNHEY and CDR2 SVGEGT.

This chain uses TRBV25-1 with TRBJ1-2, with D possibly matching TRBD1 (5 bases). This CDR3 spans 15 amino acids. Trimming took off 3 bases at V and 1 base at J, with 12 bases between the two ends. Germline CDR1 MGHDK, CDR2 SYGVNS. Here the CDR3 reads CASSDWTLVNYGYTF. The CDR3, as DNA: TGTGCCAGCAGTGACTGGACACTCGTTAACTATGGCTACACCTTC.